Following are 26 T cell receptor beta chains from one sample sequenced in a study of T cell clonality in common variable immunodeficiency. TCRdb keeps only in-frame clones here, not all; method: immunoSEQ multiplex PCR. The sample yields about 32,000 clones, without any singletons. The source material was peripheral blood mononuclear cells. These receptors were obtained from a person between 18 and 75 years old in good health.

The sample holds a few counts of this clone. The observed sequence ends 3 residues before the CDR3 terminus, with the missing tail filled in from the germline J gene. This rearrangement joins TRBV4-2 to TRBJ2-7; TRBD1 is a possible D gene (5 bases). CDR3 length: 19 residues. Germline V gene sequence: CDR1 LGHNA, CDR2 YNFKEQ. V dropped 2 bases and J dropped 0 bases, with 23 bases sitting between them. CDR3 sequence: CASSQPFGRGGSSSYEQYF. The CDR3 DNA, read in part, is TGTGCCAGCAGCCAACCCTTTGGTAGGGGCGGCTCGAGCTCCTACGAG.

This clone appeared many times. The missing CDR3 end, 3 residues past where the read stops, is filled in from the germline J gene. This chain connects TRBV18 to TRBJ2-7, with TRBD1 matching over 9 bases. CDR3 length: 14 residues. The germline gives CDR1 KGHSH, CDR2 LQKENI. Trimming removed 6 bases from V and 5 bases from J; junction bases left unmatched: 8. The DNA read from the CDR3 is TGTGCCAGCTCGATGGACAGGGGATATGACGAG. Translating gives CASSMDRGYDE. The whole CDR3 region reads CASSMDRGYDEQYF. The full variable domain, rest sourced from reference TRBV18 and TRBJ2-7, is NAGVMQNPRHLVRRRGQEARLRCSPMKGHSHVYWYRQLPEEGLKFMVYLQKENIIDESGMPKERFSAEFPKEGPSILRIQQVVRGDSAAYFCASSMDRGYDEQYFGPGTRLTVT.

This clone was counted between two and nine times. The sequenced fragment ends 3 residues before the CDR3 boundary, so the rest is inferred from the germline J gene. The V and J genes are TRBV18 and TRBJ1-6; maybe TRBD1 (6 bases). CDR3 length: 16 residues. The V and J ends lost 1 base and 7 bases respectively, with 14 bases between them. In germline, CDR1 is KGHSH, CDR2 LQKENI. CDR3 sequence reads: CASSPRQGLGNSPLHF. The sequenced part of the CDR3 DNA is TGTGCCAGCTCACCACGTCAGGGGTTAGGGAATTCACCC.

This clone came up many times. The CDR3 goes on 3 residues after the read ends, and that part is filled in from the germline J gene. The chain carries TRBV5-1 and TRBJ1-2; 11 bases map to TRBD1. The CDR3 has 14 amino acids. J lost 7 bases, V lost 6 bases, and 8 bases had no gene match. CDR1 and CDR2 from the germline V gene are SGHRS and YFSETQ. CDR3 protein: CASNQDRGPFGYTF. Incomplete CDR3 DNA: TGCGCCAGCAACCAGGACAGGGGGCCGTTTGGC.

This clone was seen ten or more times. The observed sequence ends 3 residues before the CDR3 terminus, with the missing tail filled in from the germline J gene. The rearrangement joins TRBV7-9 to TRBJ1-1, with a weak D call TRBD1 (6 bases). This CDR3 region has 15 residues. The germline V gene encodes CDR1 SEHNR and CDR2 FQNEAQ (reference sequence). Trimming stripped 4 bases from V and 0 bases from J, with 12 bases between. CDR3 DNA (partial): TGTGCCAGCAGCTCTTCAGGGGCCATGAACACTGAA. Residues: CASSSSGAMNTE. The whole CDR3 region reads CASSSSGAMNTEAFF. Using reference TRBV7-9 and TRBJ1-1 for the parts outside the CDR3, the full variable domain is DTGVSQNPRHKITKRGQNVTFRCDPISEHNRLYWYRQTLGQGPEFLTYFQNEAQLEKSRLLSDRFSAERPKGSFSTLEIQRTEQGDSAMYLCASSSSGAMNTEAFFGQGTRLTVV.

A few counts support this clone. The read terminates 3 residues before the CDR3 end, so the remaining end is supplied by the germline J gene. The chain combines TRBV19 with TRBJ1-2; the D is unclear. The germline CDR1 and CDR2 sequences are LNHDA and SQIVND (reference sequence). The CDR3 contains 14 residues. Incomplete CDR3 DNA: TGTGCCAGTACCCGGGGAGAGGGCCTGGGGGGC. It encodes CASTRGEGLGG. From start to end, the CDR3 is CASTRGEGLGGYTF.

This clone appeared many times. The read terminates 3 residues ahead of where the CDR3 ends, so the germline J gene completes it. This chain links TRBV4-1 with TRBJ2-3; 10 positions match TRBD1. Per the germline V gene, CDR1 is MGHRA and CDR2 is YSYEKL. Germline trimming cut 4 bases from V and 8 bases from J; bases unmatched to any gene: 6. CDR3 length: 14 residues. The CDR3 region is CASSRPGQGGTQYF. The CDR3 bases that were read are TGCGCCAGCAGCCGCCCCGGACAGGGGGGTACG.

This clone showed up just a few times. The CDR3 protein is CASSDPDNSPLFF. Incomplete CDR3 DNA: TGTGCCAGCAGTGACCCGGACAATTCACCA. J is TRBJ1-4 and V is TRBV6-2 or TRBV6-3; the D gene is possibly TRBD1 (5 bases). Coverage ceases 3 residues before the CDR3 finishes, and the germline J gene fills in the end. The CDR3 sequence is 13 residues long. Per the germline V gene, CDR1 is MNHEY and CDR2 is SVGEGT.

This clone was picked up many times. With the read ending 3 residues before the CDR3 end, the germline J gene is used to fill in that end. This chain links TRBV2 with TRBJ2-2; TRBD2 aligns across 8 bases. Trimming removed 4 bases from V and 1 base from J; junction bases left unmatched: 8. Looked up from germline, CDR1 is SNHLY and CDR2 is FYNNEI. The CDR3 extends over 17 amino acids. CDR3 region: CASSVALTSGNTGELFF. The DNA read from the CDR3 is TGTGCCAGCAGTGTAGCCTTAACTAGCGGGAACACCGGGGAG.

This clone has only a few counts. Read coverage stops 3 residues before the CDR3 terminus; the germline J gene supplies the remainder. The genes are TRBV11-2 and TRBJ2-2; no clear D. The germline gives CDR1 SGHAT, CDR2 FQNNGV. The CDR3 runs to 15 residues. CDR3 DNA, as far as it was read: TGTGCCAGCAGCTTAGTTGGTCGCGGAAATTCACCG. Amino acids: CASSLVGRGNSP. In full, the CDR3 is CASSLVGRGNSPLFF.

This clone has at least ten counts. CDR3 sequence reads: CAWSVVGDTQYF. CDR3 bases read: TGTGCCTGGAGTGTAGTCGGAGATACG. J is TRBJ2-3 and V is TRBV30; unclear D gene. Sequencing ends 3 residues short of the CDR3 end; the germline J gene provides the rest. Trimming pared 0 bases from V and 5 bases from J, leaving 6 bases between. This CDR3 is 12 amino acids long. CDR1 is GTSNPN and CDR2 is SVGIG in the germline V gene (reference sequence).

The table lists this clone with many counts. Read sequence stops 3 residues before the CDR3 end, and the germline J gene provides the missing end. The chain uses TRBV18 and TRBJ1-4; weak D call: TRBD1 (6 bases). The V and J ends lost 3 bases and 7 bases respectively, with 15 bases between them. This CDR3 spans 15 amino acids. Germline loops: CDR1 KGHSH, CDR2 LQKENI. The CDR3 bases that were read are TGTGCCAGCTCACCTAGCAGGGGTTCAGGTGAAAAA. This codes for CASSPSRGSGEK. The CDR3, in full, reads CASSPSRGSGEKLFF.

This clone was recorded many times. The CDR3 end falls 3 residues outside the read, so it is completed with the germline J gene. The chain links TRBV6-2 or TRBV6-3 to TRBJ2-3, with D perhaps matching TRBD2 (5 bases). Deletions cut 10 bases from V and 2 bases from J, with 10 bases between. The CDR3 consists of 12 residues. From germline, CDR1 is MNHEY and CDR2 SVGEGT. The part of the CDR3 DNA that was read is TGTGCCACGAGCGGTTCCACAGATACG. Amino acids: CATSGSTDT. The full CDR3 protein is CATSGSTDTQYF.

This clone has ten or more counts. The sequenced fragment ends 3 residues before the CDR3 boundary, so the rest is inferred from the germline J gene. This rearrangement joins TRBV6-1 to TRBJ1-1; D possibly corresponds to TRBD1 (6 bases). In germline, CDR1 is MNHNS, CDR2 SASEGT. The CDR3 totals 13 residues. The CDR3 sequence: CASSDWGPHAAFF. CDR3 DNA (partial): TGTGCCAGCAGTGATTGGGGGCCCCATGCA.

This clone was seen repeatedly, ten times or more. The CDR3 goes on 3 residues after the read ends, and that part is filled in from the germline J gene. The chain employs TRBV5-1 and TRBJ2-1; 14 positions agree with TRBD2. The V gene's germline CDR1 is SGHRS and CDR2 YFSETQ. Trimming cost V 0 bases and J 8 bases; bases outside gene matches: 4. CDR3 length equals 16 residues. CDR3 loop: CASSLAGTSGSDEQFF. The covered CDR3 bases are TGCGCCAGCAGCTTGGCGGGGACTAGCGGGAGCGATGAG.

About this clone: The read gets to within 3 residues of the CDR3 end, and the germline J gene fills in the rest. The chain has TRBV7-9 and TRBJ1-2; D is possibly TRBD1 (6 bases). Trimming left V 1 base short and J 6 bases short, with 12 bases between. Germline V gene lookup returns CDR1 SEHNR and CDR2 FQNEAQ (reference sequence). CDR3 length equals 14 residues. The sequenced CDR3 bases are TGTGCCAGCAGCTTAGACAACAGGGTCGATGGC. It encodes CASSLDNRVDG. The CDR3, in full, reads CASSLDNRVDGYTF.

This clone was detected ten times or more. The CDR3 goes on 3 residues after the read ends, and that part is filled in from the germline J gene. This rearrangement joins TRBV9 to TRBJ1-2, with D possibly matching TRBD1 (6 bases). Trimming pared 2 bases from V and 4 bases from J, leaving 15 bases between. Looked up from germline, CDR1 is SGDLS and CDR2 is YYNGEE. This CDR3 region has 15 residues. The CDR3 bases that were read are TGTGCCAGCAGCGTTACAGGGAGCCCCTCCTATGGC. Translated: CASSVTGSPSYG. The complete CDR3 protein is CASSVTGSPSYGYTF.

This clone was counted at least ten times. The CDR3 sequence: CASQRDSLTETQYF. The sequenced part of the CDR3 DNA is TGTGCCAGCCAGAGGGACTCCCTTACAGAGACC. V gene TRBV7-2 combines with J gene TRBJ2-5, with a tentative D call TRBD2 (6 bases). With the read ending 3 residues before the CDR3 end, the germline J gene is used to fill in that end. CDR3 length: 14 amino acids. V lost 8 bases and J lost 4, with 17 bases in between. The germline gives CDR1 SGHTA, CDR2 FQGNSA.

This clone appeared many times. The CDR3 loop is CASSSQEAGAAEAFF. CDR3 DNA, as far as it was read: TGTGCCAGTAGTAGCCAAGAGGCTGGCGCGGCTGAA. The chain has TRBV19 and TRBJ1-1; D not resolved. The read terminates 3 residues ahead of where the CDR3 ends, so the germline J gene completes it. Germline V lookup: CDR1 LNHDA, CDR2 SQIVND (reference sequence). The ends were cut back, 4 bases at V and 6 bases at J, with 18 bases in the middle. This CDR3 is 15 amino acids long. Full variable domain (rest looked up from reference TRBV19 and TRBJ1-1): DGGITQSPKYLFRKEGQNVTLSCEQNLNHDAMYWYRQDPGQGLRLIYYSQIVNDFQKGDIAEGYSVSREKKESFPLTVTSAQKNPTAFYLCASSSQEAGAAEAFFGQGTRLTVV.

The sample holds many counts of this clone. The read ends 3 residues shy of where the CDR3 ends; the end is completed using the germline J gene. The chain carries TRBV14 and TRBJ1-4; TRBD1 might be the D (6 bases). There are 15 residues in the CDR3. V was pared by 4 bases and J by 5 bases, with 14 bases between. Germline CDR1 reads SGHDN; CDR2 reads FVKESK. Here the CDR3 reads CASSLGGATNEKLFF. The CDR3 DNA, read in part, is TGTGCCAGCAGCCTGGGGGGGGCGACCAATGAAAAA.

This clone appeared many times. The CDR3 end lies 3 residues beyond the end of the read and is filled in from the germline J gene. The chain uses TRBV30 and TRBJ2-2; 7 bases align to TRBD1. The trim removed 6 bases at V and 9 bases at J, leaving 4 bases unmatched. The CDR3 extends over 11 amino acids. Per germline, CDR1 GTSNPN and CDR2 SVGIG (reference sequence). CDR3 DNA, as far as it was read: TGTGCCTGCTCGACAGGGTGGGAG. It encodes CACSTGWE. In full, the CDR3 reads CACSTGWELFF.

This clone was counted many times. Coverage ceases 3 residues before the CDR3 finishes, and the germline J gene fills in the end. This chain links TRBV20-1 with TRBJ2-3; 9 bases match TRBD2. V lost 6 bases and J lost 5; bases outside the gene matches: 9. The V gene's germline CDR1 is DFQATT and CDR2 SNEGSKA (reference sequence). This CDR3 is built from 14 residues. The DNA read from the CDR3 is TGCAGTGCCCCTGGCGGGAGGGAACTAGATACG. Translated: CSAPGGRELDT. The whole CDR3 region reads CSAPGGRELDTQYF.

This clone was seen repeatedly, ten times or more. The read ends 3 residues shy of where the CDR3 ends; the end is completed using the germline J gene. The V and J genes are TRBV18 and TRBJ2-7; 8 bases are a match to TRBD1. With V trimmed by 5 bases and J by 2 bases, 5 bases remained unmatched. This CDR3 is 14 amino acids long. From germline, CDR1 is KGHSH and CDR2 LQKENI. The CDR3 loop is CASSSGGSTYEQYF. CDR3 DNA, as far as it was read: TGTGCCAGCTCATCAGGGGGCTCCACCTACGAG.

This clone was observed many times. The read terminates 3 residues ahead of where the CDR3 ends, so the germline J gene completes it. The genes are TRBV11-2 and TRBJ1-6, with 7 bases aligning to TRBD1. In germline, CDR1 is SGHAT, CDR2 FQNNGV. Trimming cost V 6 bases and J 10 bases; bases outside gene matches: 9. The CDR3 runs to 14 residues. The sequenced CDR3 bases are TGTGCCAGCAGAATGGAGGGGGCAGGGTCACCC. This sequence encodes CASRMEGAGSP. The complete CDR3 protein is CASRMEGAGSPLHF.

This clone came up many times. The read falls 3 residues short of the CDR3 end, and the missing part is taken from the germline J gene. The chain is built from TRBV20-1 and TRBJ1-2; D is possibly TRBD1 (5 bases). The V gene's germline CDR1 is DFQATT and CDR2 SNEGSKA (reference sequence). This CDR3 is built from 14 residues. The covered CDR3 bases are TGCAGTGCTAGAGTCAGCAGGGCCGCTCGGGGC. Translated: CSARVSRAARG. In full, the CDR3 is CSARVSRAARGYTF.

This clone was recorded many times. Germline is not matched at one junction end, which may reflect a read error. The DNA ends 3 residues before the CDR3 does, and the rest of the CDR3 is filled in from the germline J gene. The chain links TRBV6-1 to TRBJ2-7; tentatively, D is TRBD1 (6 bases). Germline assignment: CDR1 MNHNS and CDR2 SASEGT. The CDR3 totals 15 residues. Partial CDR3 DNA: TGTGCCAGCAGAGAAGGCCCAGGGGCGAGCTACGAG. Translation gives CASREGPGASYE. The whole CDR3 region reads CASREGPGASYEQYF.